The 17 T cell receptor beta chains reported below all come from one sample, sequenced in a study of shared clonotypes between healthy human individuals. The assay was immunoSEQ multiplex PCR, and TCRdb's table has in-frame clones only and misses some. The sample gives fewer than 650,000 clones, about 82% of which show up once; 10% to 15% is in the top ten. The material sequenced was PBMCs. The source of these receptors is a woman aged 40 to 50 in good health. Some clones in this sample may be carry-over from other donors' samples.

V usage is TRBV4-2 and J usage is TRBJ1-2; D is uncertain. This CDR3 has 12 residues. Trimming stripped 3 bases from V and 4 bases from J, with 6 bases between. The germline CDR1 and CDR2 sequences are LGHNA and YNFKEQ. The CDR3 is CASSHERYGYTF. CDR3 in DNA: TGTGCCAGCAGCCATGAACGCTATGGCTACACCTTC.

This clone was seen a handful of times. A junction boundary mismatches the germline segment, possibly from a read error. V is TRBV7-2 and J is TRBJ2-7; 11 bases agree with TRBD2. Germline assignment: CDR1 SGHTA and CDR2 FQGNSA. The CDR3 spans 15 residues. DNA for the CDR3: TGTGCCAGCAGCTGGGTAGCGGGAGGGCCGCACGAGCAGTGCTTC. Translation gives CASSWVAGGPHEQCF. The full variable domain, with the rest looked up from reference TRBV7-2 and TRBJ2-7, is GAGVSQSPSNKVTEKGKDVELRCDPISGHTALYWYRQSLGQGLEFLIYFQGNSAPDKSGLPSDRFSAERTGGSVSTLTIQRTQQEDSAVYLCASSWVAGGPHEQCFGPGTRLTVT.

This rearrangement joins TRBV29-1 to TRBJ2-5; 8 bases map to TRBD1. The junction had 5 bases not matched to a gene; V was cut back by 7 bases and J by 1 base. Germline V gene data show CDR1 as SQVTM and CDR2 as ANQGSEA. CDR3 size: 13 residues. This chain's CDR3 is CSGGTGGQETQYF. The CDR3 DNA sequence: TGCAGCGGGGGAACAGGGGGCCAAGAGACCCAGTACTTC.

The genes are TRBV27 and TRBJ2-6, with D uncertain. The germline V gene has CDR1 MNHEY and CDR2 SMNVEV (reference sequence). Trimming stripped 8 bases from V and 4 bases from J, with 12 bases between. The CDR3 runs to 14 residues. In DNA form, the CDR3 reads TGTGCCAGCGGGCGGAATTCCGGGGCCAACGTCCTGACTTTC. Translating it yields CASGRNSGANVLTF.

The chain joins TRBV2 to TRBJ2-7; 7 bases match TRBD2. The length of the CDR3 is 13 residues. Trimming at V came to 7 bases and at J to 3 bases, leaving 6 bases not matched to a gene. Germline CDR1 is SNHLY and CDR2 is FYNNEI. The CDR3 region has the DNA TGTGCCAGCATTGGGCGGGAGCTCTACGAGCAGTACTTC. It yields the protein CASIGRELYEQYF.

A word on this clone: Only one base separates this from a far larger clonotype, so it likely reflects a read error. Other DNA sequences within the sample encode an identical CDR3. The rearrangement links TRBV30 to TRBJ2-5, with D tentatively TRBD2 (6 bases). Trimming pared 3 bases from V and 7 bases from J, leaving 18 bases between. Germline-derived CDR1 and CDR2 are GTSNPN and SVGIG (reference sequence). The CDR3 has 14 residues. The CDR3 is CAWRDWRARGTQYF. In DNA, the CDR3 is TGTGCCTGGAGAGATTGGAGGGCTCGAGGGACCCAGTACTTC. Together with reference TRBV30 and TRBJ2-5, the CDR3 gives the full variable domain: SQTIHQWPATLVQPVGSPLSLECTVEGTSNPNLYWYRQAAGRGLQLLFYSVGIGQISSEVPQNLSASRPQDRQFILSSKKLLLSDSGFYLCAWRDWRARGTQYFGPGTRLLVL.

This clone was picked up one time. The chain recombines TRBV30 with TRBJ2-5; TRBD1 might be the D (6 bases). The assigned J gene may be wrong: the sequence end matches TRBJ2-7 better. CDR1 is GTSNPN, CDR2 SVGIG, per germline (reference sequence). The CDR3 length is 14 residues. CDR3 DNA: TGTGCCTGGAGTGTACGAGGGGGCTCCTACGAGCAGTACTTC. Translation: CAWSVRGGSYEQYF.

In this sample, this clone turned up a few times. This rearrangement joins TRBV5-6 to TRBJ1-1; D might be TRBD1 (5 bases). This CDR3 comprises 15 residues. V was cut by 7 bases and J by 5 bases, with 21 bases left in between. Per the germline V gene, CDR1 is SGHDT and CDR2 is YYEEEE. Here the CDR3 reads CASHLIGAEGTEAFF. The CDR3 DNA reads as TGTGCCAGCCACTTGATAGGGGCTGAGGGGACTGAAGCTTTCTTT.

This clone was recorded only once. The chain recombines TRBV14 with TRBJ1-2; maybe TRBD1 (5 bases). Germline loops: CDR1 SGHDN, CDR2 FVKESK. The CDR3 is 16 residues long. V dropped 2 bases and J dropped 4 bases, with 17 bases sitting between them. CDR3 sequence reads: CASSQTGTTFSYGYTF. The CDR3 nucleotides read TGTGCCAGCAGCCAAACCGGGACTACATTCAGCTATGGCTACACCTTC.

The rearrangement links TRBV5-1 to TRBJ2-5, with D possibly called TRBD1 or TRBD2 (5 bases each). Trimming took off 7 bases at V and 2 bases at J, with 12 bases between the two ends. This CDR3 is 13 amino acids long. Germline V gives CDR1 SGHRS, CDR2 YFSETQ. The CDR3 sequence is CASSRDGQETQYF. For the CDR3, the DNA is TGCGCCAGCTCAAGGGACGGTCAAGAGACCCAGTACTTC.

This chain links TRBV6-6 with TRBJ1-5; D is unresolved. The germline CDR1 and CDR2 sequences are MNHNY and SVGAGI (reference sequence). The CDR3 runs 12 residues. The V end lost 2 bases, the J end lost 7 bases, and 6 bases lay between the germline ends. This chain's CDR3 is CASSYGAQPQHF. The CDR3, as DNA: TGTGCCAGCAGTTACGGTGCCCAGCCCCAGCATTTT.

The chain recombines TRBV7-2 with TRBJ1-5, with TRBD1 identical over 8 bases. The germline CDR1 and CDR2 sequences are SGHTA and FQGNSA. With V trimmed by 1 base and J by 5 bases, 7 bases remained unmatched. CDR3 length: 16 residues. CDR3 residues: CASSLGGVTGDQPQHF. CDR3 nucleotides: TGTGCCAGCAGCTTAGGTGGGGTGACAGGGGATCAGCCCCAGCATTTT.

V and J are TRBV9 and TRBJ1-2, with 8 bases that match TRBD1. Trimming cost V 0 bases and J 3 bases; bases outside gene matches: 7. The V gene's germline CDR1 is SGDLS and CDR2 YYNGEE. This CDR3 has 16 residues. CDR3 loop: CASSVGRDRLDYGYTF. As DNA, the CDR3 is TGTGCCAGCAGCGTAGGGAGGGACAGGCTCGACTATGGCTACACCTTC.

This chain joins TRBV19 and TRBJ1-4; D not resolved. CDR3 length: 14 residues. The germline V gene encodes CDR1 LNHDA and CDR2 SQIVND (reference sequence). Trimming shortened V by 8 bases and J by 4 bases, and 14 bases separated the two germline ends. The CDR3 spells CASRPSADNEKLFF. The CDR3 region has the DNA TGTGCCAGTCGGCCAAGCGCTGATAATGAAAAACTGTTTTTT. Complete variable domain (other parts from reference TRBV19 and TRBJ1-4): DGGITQSPKYLFRKEGQNVTLSCEQNLNHDAMYWYRQDPGQGLRLIYYSQIVNDFQKGDIAEGYSVSREKKESFPLTVTSAQKNPTAFYLCASRPSADNEKLFFGSGTQLSVL.

This clone was recorded once. This sequence joins TRBV15 and TRBJ2-3; D remains unclear. The length of the CDR3 is 13 residues. The germline V gene has CDR1 LNHNV and CDR2 YYDKDF (reference sequence). V was pared by 0 bases and J by 6 bases, with 7 bases between. CDR3 in DNA: TGTGCCACCAGCAGAGATATGTTGGATACGCAGTATTTT. Translation: CATSRDMLDTQYF. Complete variable domain (other parts from reference TRBV15 and TRBJ2-3): DAMVIQNPRYQVTQFGKPVTLSCSQTLNHNVMYWYQQKSSQAPKLLFHYYDKDFNNEADTPDNFQSRRPNTSFCFLDIRSPGLGDTAMYLCATSRDMLDTQYFGPGTRLTVL.

Worth noting for this clone: A far larger clone is one nucleotide away, so this likely arose from a read error. Other DNA variants within this sample encode the same CDR3. This rearrangement joins TRBV9 to TRBJ1-1; D might be TRBD1 (5 bases). Trimming stripped 8 bases from V and 0 bases from J, with 11 bases between. The germline CDR1 and CDR2 sequences are SGDLS and YYNGEE. The CDR3 is 13 amino acids. The CDR3 region is CASSKGMNTEAFF. The CDR3, as DNA: TGTGCCAGTAGCAAGGGGATGAACACTGAAGCTTTCTTT. Combining the CDR3 with reference TRBV9 and TRBJ1-1 gives the whole variable domain DSGVTQTPKHLITATGQRVTLRCSPRSGDLSVYWYQQSLDQGLQFLIQYYNGEERAKGNILERFSAQQFPDLHSELNLSSLELGDSALYFCASSKGMNTEAFFGQGTRLTVV.

This clone was observed a handful of times. The V call is TRBV29-1, the J call TRBJ1-2; tentatively, D is TRBD1 (5 bases). Germline assignment: CDR1 SQVTM and CDR2 ANQGSEA. V dropped 8 bases and J dropped 8 bases, with 18 bases sitting between them. The CDR3 extends over 12 amino acids. CDR3 loop: CSTLDSRRGYTF. CDR3 DNA sequence: TGCAGCACCCTTGACAGCCGGAGAGGCTACACCTTC.